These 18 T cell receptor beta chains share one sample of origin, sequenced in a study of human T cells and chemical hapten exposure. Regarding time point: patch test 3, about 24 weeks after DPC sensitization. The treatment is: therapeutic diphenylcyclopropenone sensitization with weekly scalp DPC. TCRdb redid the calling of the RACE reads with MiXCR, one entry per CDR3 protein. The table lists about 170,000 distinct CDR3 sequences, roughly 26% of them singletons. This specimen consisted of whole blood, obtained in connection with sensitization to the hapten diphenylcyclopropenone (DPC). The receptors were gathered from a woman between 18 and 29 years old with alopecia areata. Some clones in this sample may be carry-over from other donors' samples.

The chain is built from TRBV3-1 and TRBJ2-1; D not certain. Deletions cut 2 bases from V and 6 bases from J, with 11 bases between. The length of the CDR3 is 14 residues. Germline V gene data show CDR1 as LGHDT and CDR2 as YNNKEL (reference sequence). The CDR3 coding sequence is TGTGCCAGCAGCCAATTTGGGTATCTCAATGAGCAGTTCTTC. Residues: CASSQFGYLNEQFF.

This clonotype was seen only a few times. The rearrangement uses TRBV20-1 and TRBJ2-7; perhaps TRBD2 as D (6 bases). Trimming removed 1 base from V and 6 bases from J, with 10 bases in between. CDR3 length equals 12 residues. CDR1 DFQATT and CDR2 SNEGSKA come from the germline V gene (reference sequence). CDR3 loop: CSARGTTVEQYF. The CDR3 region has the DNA TGCAGTGCTAGAGGGACTACGGTCGAGCAGTACTTC.

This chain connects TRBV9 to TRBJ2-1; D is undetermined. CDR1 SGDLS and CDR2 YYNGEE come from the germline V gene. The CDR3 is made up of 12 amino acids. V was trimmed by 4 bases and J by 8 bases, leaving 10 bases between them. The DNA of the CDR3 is TGTGCCAGCAGCACCCAATCCGATGAGCAGTTCTTC. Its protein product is CASSTQSDEQFF. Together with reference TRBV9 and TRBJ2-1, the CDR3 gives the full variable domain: DSGVTQTPKHLITATGQRVTLRCSPRSGDLSVYWYQQSLDQGLQFLIQYYNGEERAKGNILERFSAQQFPDLHSELNLSSLELGDSALYFCASSTQSDEQFFGPGTRLTVL.

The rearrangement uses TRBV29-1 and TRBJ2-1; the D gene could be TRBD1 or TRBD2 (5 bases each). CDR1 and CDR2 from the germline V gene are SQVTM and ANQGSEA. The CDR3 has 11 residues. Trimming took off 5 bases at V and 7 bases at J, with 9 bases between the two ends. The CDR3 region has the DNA TGCAGCGTTCATTGGGGGAATGAGCAGTTCTTC. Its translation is CSVHWGNEQFF.

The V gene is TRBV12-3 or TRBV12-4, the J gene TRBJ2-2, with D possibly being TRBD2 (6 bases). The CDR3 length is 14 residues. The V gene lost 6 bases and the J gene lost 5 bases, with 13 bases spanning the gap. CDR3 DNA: TGTGCCAGCAGGCCGGGCGCGGGGACCGGGGAGCTGTTTTTT. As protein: CASRPGAGTGELFF.

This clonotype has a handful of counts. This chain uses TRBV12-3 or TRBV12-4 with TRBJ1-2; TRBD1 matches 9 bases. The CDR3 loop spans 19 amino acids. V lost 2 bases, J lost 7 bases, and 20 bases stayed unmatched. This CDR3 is CASSLSFEGRDRVRGGYTF. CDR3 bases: TGTGCCAGCAGTTTATCGTTTGAGGGTCGGGACAGGGTGAGAGGTGGCTACACCTTC.

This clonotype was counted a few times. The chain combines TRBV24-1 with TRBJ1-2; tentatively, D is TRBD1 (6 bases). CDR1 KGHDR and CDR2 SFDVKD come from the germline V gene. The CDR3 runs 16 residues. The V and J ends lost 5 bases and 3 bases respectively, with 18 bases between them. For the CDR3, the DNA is TGTGCCACCAGTGGCACGCAGGGGAGTAAGGACTATGGCTACACCTTC. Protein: CATSGTQGSKDYGYTF.

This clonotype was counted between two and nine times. As DNA, the CDR3 is TGTGCCAGCACCTCCTCCTCCTACGAGCAGTACTTC. Translation gives CASTSSSYEQYF. V gene TRBV7-2 combines with J gene TRBJ2-7; no definite D call. Germline lookup yields CDR1 SGHTA and CDR2 FQGNSA. This CDR3 comprises 12 residues. V shed 7 bases and J shed 0 bases, with 7 bases lying between them.

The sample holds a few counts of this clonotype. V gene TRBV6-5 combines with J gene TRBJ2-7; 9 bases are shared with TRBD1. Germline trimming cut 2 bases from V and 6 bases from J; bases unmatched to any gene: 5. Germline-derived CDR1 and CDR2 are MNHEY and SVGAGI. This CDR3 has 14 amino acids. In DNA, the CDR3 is TGTGCCAGCAGTTACCGGGACAGGGTTCTCGAGCAGTACTTC. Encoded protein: CASSYRDRVLEQYF.

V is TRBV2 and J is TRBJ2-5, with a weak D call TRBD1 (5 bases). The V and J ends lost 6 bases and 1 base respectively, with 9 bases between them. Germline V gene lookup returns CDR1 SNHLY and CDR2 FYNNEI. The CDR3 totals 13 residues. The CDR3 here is CASSRAIQETQYF. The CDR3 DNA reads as TGTGCCAGCAGCAGGGCGATCCAAGAGACCCAGTACTTC.

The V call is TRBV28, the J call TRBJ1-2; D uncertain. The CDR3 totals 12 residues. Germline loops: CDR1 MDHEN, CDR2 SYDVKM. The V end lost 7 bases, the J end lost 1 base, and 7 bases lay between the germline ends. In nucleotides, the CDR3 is TGTGCCAGCACGAGTGTTAACTATGGCTACACCTTC. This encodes CASTSVNYGYTF.

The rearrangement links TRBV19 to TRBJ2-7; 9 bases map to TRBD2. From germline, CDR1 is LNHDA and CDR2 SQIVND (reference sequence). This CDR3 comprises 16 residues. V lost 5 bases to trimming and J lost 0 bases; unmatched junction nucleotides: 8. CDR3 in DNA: TGTGCCAGTAGTCCAATTGTGACTAGCGGCTCCTACGAGCAGTACTTC. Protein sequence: CASSPIVTSGSYEQYF.

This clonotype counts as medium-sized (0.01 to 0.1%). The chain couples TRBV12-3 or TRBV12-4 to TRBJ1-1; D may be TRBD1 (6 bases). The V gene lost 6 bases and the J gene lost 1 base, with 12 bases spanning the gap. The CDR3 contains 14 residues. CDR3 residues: CASRAQGQNTEAFF. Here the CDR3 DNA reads TGTGCCAGCAGAGCTCAGGGGCAGAACACTGAAGCTTTCTTT.

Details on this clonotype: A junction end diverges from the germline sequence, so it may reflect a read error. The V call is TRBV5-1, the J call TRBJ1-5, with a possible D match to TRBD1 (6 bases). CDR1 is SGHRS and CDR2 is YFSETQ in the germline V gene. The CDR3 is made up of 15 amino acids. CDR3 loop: CASSLGGAGNQPQHF. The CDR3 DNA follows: TGCGCCAGCAGCTTGGGGGGGGCAGGCAACCAGCCCCAGCATTTT.

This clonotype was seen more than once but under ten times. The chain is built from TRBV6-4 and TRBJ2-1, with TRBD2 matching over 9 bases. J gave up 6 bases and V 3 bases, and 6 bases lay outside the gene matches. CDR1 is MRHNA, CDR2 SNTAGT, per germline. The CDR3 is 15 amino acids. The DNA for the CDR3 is TGTGCCAGCAGTGAAAAGTCTAGCGGGGCCAATGAGCAGTTCTTC. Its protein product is CASSEKSSGANEQFF.

CDR3 sequence reads: CASSRLGSHEQYF. CDR3 nucleotide sequence: TGTGCCAGCAGCCGGCTAGGATCTCACGAGCAGTACTTC. The chain has TRBV3-1 and TRBJ2-7; no reliable D call. Germline-derived CDR1 and CDR2 are LGHDT and YNNKEL (reference sequence). The CDR3 extends over 13 amino acids. Trimming stripped 4 bases from V and 5 bases from J, with 12 bases between.

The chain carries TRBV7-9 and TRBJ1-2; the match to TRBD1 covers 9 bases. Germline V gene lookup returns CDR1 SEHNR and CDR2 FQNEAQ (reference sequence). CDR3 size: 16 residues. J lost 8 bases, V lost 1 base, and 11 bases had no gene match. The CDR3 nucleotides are TGTGCCAGCAGCTTAGTACAGAATTGGACAGGGGCCGGCTACACCTTC. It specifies CASSLVQNWTGAGYTF.

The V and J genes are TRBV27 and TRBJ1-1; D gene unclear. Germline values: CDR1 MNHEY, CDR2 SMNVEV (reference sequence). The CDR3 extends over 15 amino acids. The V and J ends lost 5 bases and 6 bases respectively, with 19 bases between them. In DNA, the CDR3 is TGTGCCAGCAGTCGCCTAGGCGCGGGTATTGCTGAAGCTTTCTTT. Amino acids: CASSRLGAGIAEAFF.